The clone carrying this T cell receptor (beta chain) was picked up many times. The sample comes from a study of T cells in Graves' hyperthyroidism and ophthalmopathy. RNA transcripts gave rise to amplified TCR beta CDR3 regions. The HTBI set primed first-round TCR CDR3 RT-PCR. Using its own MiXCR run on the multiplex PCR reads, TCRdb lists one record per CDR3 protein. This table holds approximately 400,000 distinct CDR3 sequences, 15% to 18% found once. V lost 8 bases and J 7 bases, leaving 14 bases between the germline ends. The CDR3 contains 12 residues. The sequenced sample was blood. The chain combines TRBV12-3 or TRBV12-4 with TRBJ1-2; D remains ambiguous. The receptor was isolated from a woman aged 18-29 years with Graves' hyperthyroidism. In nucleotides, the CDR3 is TGTGCCAGCCGCCACGGAGGGTTTGGCTACACCTTC. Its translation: CASRHGGFGYTF.